These 5 T cell receptor beta chains were sequenced from one sample in a study of Ad26.COV2.S vaccination and SARS-CoV-2 variants. Treatment denoted: approximately 18 received Ad26.COV2.S at low or high dose, single or two shots; roughly five received placebo; per-sample allocation not given. Samples came from day 63 after the first vaccine or placebo injection. The table came from immunoSEQ multiplex PCR; TCRdb's copy has only in-frame clones and leaves some out. The sample consists of 250,000 or so clones, around nine tenths of them appearing once. The specimen was peripheral blood, collected in a trial of Ad26.COV2.S vaccine versus placebo. Every receptor here comes from a person between 18 and 59 years old who received the Ad26.COV2.S COVID-19 vaccine or a placebo.

The rearrangement joins TRBV6-2 or TRBV6-3 to TRBJ1-6; TRBD1 might be the D (5 bases). CDR3 length: 16 residues. Between the trimmed V and J ends, which lost 2 bases and 7 bases, there was a span of 15 bases. Germline assignment: CDR1 MNHEY and CDR2 SVGEGT. Here the CDR3 DNA reads TGTGCCAGCAGTTACGGTCAGGGACGTTGGAATTCACCCCTCCACTTT. It codes for CASSYGQGRWNSPLHF.

The V and J genes are TRBV15 and TRBJ2-1; 11 nucleotides match TRBD2. This CDR3 contains 15 residues. Per germline, CDR1 LNHNV and CDR2 YYDKDF (reference sequence). V trimming: 3 bases; J trimming: 4 bases; junction bases outside the gene matches: 2. This chain's CDR3 is CATSSGTSGYNEQFF. The CDR3 coding sequence is TGTGCCACCAGCAGTGGGACTAGCGGTTACAATGAGCAGTTCTTC.

In regard to this clone: It is likely a read error, because the conserved phenylalanine at the end of the CDR3 is missing. The DNA is omitted, as the CDR3 cannot be located on it reliably, and the CDR3 follows TCRdb's listing. The chain recombines TRBV5-4 with TRBJ1-2. CDR1 is SGHNT and CDR2 is YYREEE in the germline V gene (reference sequence). A total of 11 residues make up the CDR3, ends included. CDR3 sequence reads: CASSSLVEGLL.

This sequence joins TRBV30 and TRBJ1-1; tentatively, D is TRBD1 (5 bases). The V and J ends lost 4 bases and 1 base respectively, with 13 bases between them. The CDR3 consists of 14 residues. Per germline, CDR1 GTSNPN and CDR2 SVGIG (reference sequence). This CDR3 reads CAWKRLGGNTEAFF. DNA of the CDR3: TGTGCCTGGAAGAGACTTGGGGGGAACACTGAAGCTTTCTTT.

The chain carries TRBV3-1 (or the pseudogene TRBV3-2) and TRBJ1-5; 7 nucleotides align to TRBD1. Trimming took 5 bases from V and 5 from J; bases not matched to a gene: 3. The CDR3 spans 13 residues. Germline CDR1 LGHDT, CDR2 YNNKEL (reference sequence). The CDR3 sequence: CASSLDRDQPQHF. Written as DNA, the CDR3 is TGTGCCAGCAGCTTAGACAGGGATCAGCCCCAGCATTTT.